This TCR beta chain is drawn from a study of PD-1 blockade in classical Hodgkin lymphoma. Regarding the study as a whole: A significant rise in TCR diversity was seen by C4D1 for CD4+ cells but not for CD8+ cells. Patients who responded completely had about the same baseline diversity as newly diagnosed patients.

In this sample, this clone turned up once. Its specificity is unknown. Assay: immunoSEQ multiplex PCR; the TCRdb copy retains only in-frame clones and omits some. The data show about 85,000 clones, 90% seen once. Trimming removed 5 bases at V and 0 bases at J, with 12 bases between. The germline V gene has CDR1 MNHNY and CDR2 SVGAGI (reference sequence). CDR3 length: 15 residues. Documented time point: cycle 4 day 1 (C4D1), after 6 weeks of nivolumab. All patients relapsed after autologous stem cell transplantation, and brentuximab vedotin exposure varied. Complete response, partial response or progressive disease were the best responses.

The chain has TRBV6-6 and TRBJ2-3, with D tentatively TRBD2 (5 bases). The receptor comes from a human donor with classical Hodgkin lymphoma. The sequencing here drew on peripheral blood mononuclear cells (PBMCs), taken before the fourth cycle of nivolumab. CDR3 nucleotide sequence: TGTGCCAGCAGTGAGAGGGCTTTTAGCACAGATACGCAGTATTTT. The encoded protein is CASSERAFSTDTQYF.